The 18 T cell receptor beta chains presented below share a single source sample, sequenced in a study of sequential checkpoint blockade in melanoma. Assay: immunoSEQ multiplex PCR; the TCRdb copy retains only in-frame clones and omits some. The data show fewer than 4,500 clones, roughly 18% seen once. Treatment defined: randomized to nivolumab then ipilimumab (arm A) or the reverse (arm B). Sequenced material: tumor tissue (inferred from file names), taken from a patient given nivolumab and ipilimumab in sequence. All receptors come from a human donor with melanoma.

V is TRBV6-8 and J is TRBJ2-7, with D hard to call. The germline gives CDR1 MNHGY, CDR2 SAAAGT. V shed 6 bases and J shed 2 bases, with 14 bases lying between them. The CDR3 totals 14 residues. The CDR3 region is CASRGPTATYEQYF. CDR3 in DNA: TGTGCCAGCAGAGGGCCCACCGCAACCTACGAGCAGTACTTC.

The rearrangement uses TRBV6-8 and TRBJ1-5; D unresolved. Germline V lookup: CDR1 MNHGY, CDR2 SAAAGT. The CDR3 totals 15 residues. The ends were cut back, 2 bases at V and 7 bases at J, with 15 bases in the middle. DNA of the CDR3: TGTGCCAGCAGTTACGGGGTAAGGGAAGGACAGCCCCAGCATTTT. Protein product: CASSYGVREGQPQHF.

At least ten counts were recorded for this clone. This chain links TRBV4-1 with TRBJ1-5; the D gene is possibly TRBD1 (6 bases). V dropped 1 base and J dropped 6 bases, with 13 bases sitting between them. CDR1 is MGHRA and CDR2 is YSYEKL in the germline V gene. This CDR3 has 15 residues. This chain's CDR3 is CASSQADRPGQPQHF. CDR3 DNA: TGCGCCAGCAGCCAAGCCGACAGGCCGGGTCAGCCCCAGCATTTT.

This sequence joins TRBV30 and TRBJ2-5; 8 nucleotides agree with TRBD2. In germline, CDR1 is GTSNPN, CDR2 SVGIG (reference sequence). The J segment lost 5 bases and the V segment lost 5 bases, leaving 4 bases of the junction unmatched. The CDR3 runs to 12 residues. The DNA for the CDR3 is TGTGCCTGGCTGGGCGGGGGGGAGACCCAGTACTTC. Protein: CAWLGGGETQYF.

This chain links TRBV19 with TRBJ2-3; D ambiguous. Germline CDR1 is LNHDA and CDR2 is SQIVND (reference sequence). V was trimmed by 0 bases and J by 0 bases, leaving 7 bases between them. This CDR3 region has 15 residues. The CDR3 protein is CASSIEPHSTDTQYF. CDR3 nucleotides: TGTGCCAGTAGTATAGAACCCCATAGCACAGATACGCAGTATTTT.

This clone was picked up a small number of times. The chain couples TRBV6-8 to TRBJ1-2, with unresolved D. Germline assignment: CDR1 MNHGY and CDR2 SAAAGT. The CDR3 spans 15 residues. The V and J ends lost 0 bases and 1 base respectively, with 9 bases between them. In DNA, the CDR3 is TGTGCCAGCAGTTACTCGAGAGCTTTTAACTATGGCTACACCTTC. Translated: CASSYSRAFNYGYTF.

This clone occurred a few times. CDR3 loop: CASSPDGGIHEQYF. CDR3 DNA sequence: TGTGCCAGCAGCCCCGACGGGGGAATCCACGAGCAGTACTTC. This chain uses TRBV9 with TRBJ2-7; D is possibly TRBD2 (6 bases). Germline CDR1 and CDR2: SGDLS and YYNGEE. The CDR3 contains 14 residues. V lost 4 bases and J lost 5, with 16 bases in between. Full variable domain (remainder filled in from reference TRBV9 and TRBJ2-7): DSGVTQTPKHLITATGQRVTLRCSPRSGDLSVYWYQQSLDQGLQFLIQYYNGEERAKGNILERFSAQQFPDLHSELNLSSLELGDSALYFCASSPDGGIHEQYFGPGTRLTVT.

This clone is termed medium-sized. CDR3 bases: TGTGCCAGCACGAACAGGGCAAGGACTGAAGCTTTCTTT. This codes for CASTNRARTEAFF. The chain links TRBV6-8 to TRBJ1-1; D might be TRBD1 (6 bases). Germline CDR1 MNHGY, CDR2 SAAAGT. This CDR3 spans 13 amino acids. The germline V and J ends were trimmed by 7 bases and 5 bases, with 14 bases remaining between them.

This clone was counted only a few times. The chain joins TRBV28 to TRBJ2-1; possibly TRBD2 for D (6 bases). There are 15 residues in the CDR3. V lost 5 bases, J lost 5 bases, and 16 bases lay in between. The germline CDR1 and CDR2 sequences are MDHEN and SYDVKM. CDR3 in DNA: TGTGCCAGCAGTCTCGGGCGGGGTGGGCACAATGAGCAGTTCTTC. Translation gives CASSLGRGGHNEQFF.

V gene TRBV16 combines with J gene TRBJ2-3, with a weak D call TRBD2 (5 bases). The V end was cut by 7 bases, the J end by 1 base, with 15 bases between. CDR1 is KGHSY and CDR2 is FQNENV in the germline V gene. The CDR3 contains 15 residues. The CDR3 region has the DNA TGTGCCAGCAAAAAGAGTACCGGGGGCACAGATACGCAGTATTTT. Encoded protein: CASKKSTGGTDTQYF.

The chain is built from TRBV29-1 and TRBJ1-2, with TRBD1 identical over 10 bases. Germline loops: CDR1 SQVTM, CDR2 ANQGSEA. With 1 base clipped from V and 4 bases from J, the junction kept 6 bases outside the gene matches. The CDR3 spans 15 residues. CDR3 loop: CSVEVTGGRTYGYTF. In DNA form, the CDR3 reads TGCAGCGTTGAAGTGACAGGGGGCAGGACCTATGGCTACACCTTC.

The chain joins TRBV11-3 to TRBJ2-7; 7 nucleotides agree with TRBD1. This CDR3 is 15 amino acids long. The J segment lost 3 bases and the V segment lost 5 bases, leaving 10 bases of the junction unmatched. Germline values: CDR1 SGHNT, CDR2 YENEEA. The CDR3 loop is CASSPYRGDVYEQYF. The CDR3 DNA sequence: TGTGCCAGCAGCCCGTACAGGGGAGATGTCTACGAGCAGTACTTC.

CDR3 DNA: TGTGCCTGGAGTGTACGGTGGGGACAGGGGGCGCAGAACACTGAAGCTTTCTTT. It encodes CAWSVRWGQGAQNTEAFF. V and J are TRBV30 and TRBJ1-1; the match to TRBD1 covers 12 bases. This CDR3 is built from 18 residues. Looked up from germline, CDR1 is GTSNPN and CDR2 is SVGIG (reference sequence). V dropped 0 bases and J dropped 1; count of bases not matched to a gene: 9.

V gene TRBV18 combines with J gene TRBJ2-6, with 9 nucleotides matching TRBD1. The CDR3 spans 18 residues. The V segment lost 1 base and the J segment 4 bases; nucleotides outside the gene matches: 8. The germline gives CDR1 KGHSH, CDR2 LQKENI. The CDR3 loop reads CASSPRDREEYGANVLTF. Here the CDR3 DNA reads TGTGCCAGCTCACCACGGGACAGGGAAGAGTACGGGGCCAACGTCCTGACTTTC. Looking up the rest from reference TRBV18 and TRBJ2-6 gives the full variable domain: NAGVMQNPRHLVRRRGQEARLRCSPMKGHSHVYWYRQLPEEGLKFMVYLQKENIIDESGMPKERFSAEFPKEGPSILRIQQVVRGDSAAYFCASSPRDREEYGANVLTFGAGSRLTVL.

This chain joins TRBV10-2 and TRBJ2-3; 7 bases are shared with TRBD1. CDR1 WSHSY and CDR2 SAAADI come from the germline V gene. There are 16 residues in the CDR3. V gave up 1 base and J gave up 4 bases; unmatched junction bases: 8. CDR3 sequence: CASSEWTPTGPDTQYF. Here the CDR3 DNA reads TGCGCCAGCAGTGAGTGGACCCCGACAGGGCCAGATACGCAGTATTTT.

This clone was detected many times. The J gene is TRBJ2-5, the V gene TRBV11-3; maybe TRBD2 (5 bases). CDR3 length equals 14 residues. The V and J ends lost 1 base and 4 bases respectively, with 10 bases between them. The V gene's germline CDR1 is SGHNT and CDR2 YENEEA. The CDR3 sequence: CASSLVTRTETQYF. CDR3 bases: TGTGCCAGCAGCTTAGTAACTAGGACAGAGACCCAGTACTTC.

The chain links TRBV5-1 to TRBJ1-2; TRBD1 aligns across 8 bases. The length of the CDR3 is 14 residues. The germline CDR1 and CDR2 sequences are SGHRS and YFSETQ. V shed 3 bases and J 5 bases; nucleotides not matched to a gene: 6. CDR3 nucleotides: TGCGCCAGCAGCTCGGACAGGGCCCTGTATGGCTACACCTTC. As protein: CASSSDRALYGYTF.

The J gene is TRBJ2-2, the V gene TRBV6-8; no clear D gene. CDR1 and CDR2 (germline): MNHGY, SAAAGT. The CDR3 is 12 amino acids. V lost 0 bases and J 7 bases, leaving 3 bases between the germline ends. The CDR3 region is CASSYSNGELFF. DNA for the CDR3: TGTGCCAGCAGTTACTCGAACGGGGAGCTGTTTTTT.